This T cell receptor beta chain was retrieved from a study of cytomegalovirus exposure and HLA in healthy donors (dated by TCRdb to the late 2010s). Regarding the research as a whole: In an earlier analysis of 450 to 750 of the donors, 276 Gb of sequence data and approximately 120 million unique TCR beta sequences from approximately 180 million T cells were reported. An early release covering some 640 HLA-typed donors comprised approximately 300 gigabases of sequencing data and around 85 million unique TCR sequences. The genetic ancestry cluster associated with self-reported Caucasian donors included roughly four fifths of the roughly 380 genotyped donors. The study aimed to test whether cataloging public T cell receptors could reveal signatures of past pathogen exposure. The study used immunosequencing to profile the T cell repertoires of more than 650 subjects and linked those repertoires to cytomegalovirus serostatus. Along with the approximately 650-subject first cohort, a separate validation cohort of over a hundred different subjects was used. The study combined high-throughput TCR immunosequencing, statistical association of individual TCRs with disease status, and machine learning to predict cytomegalovirus infection status. To study patterns of TCR occurrence, a later analysis re-analyzed previously published TCR beta repertoires from several hundred donors and added high-resolution HLA genotyping. The later analysis used no new phenotypic data to find candidate immune exposures, relying instead on TCR beta sequences and their occurrence across donors. To decide whether each TCR beta V gene segment behaved as functional or pseudogenic, an earlier analysis of some 600 of the donors relied on high-throughput TCR beta sequencing. Alongside the repertoire data, information on donor age, sex, ethnicity and CMV serostatus was compiled. A later genetic analysis used genome-wide SNP genotypes for about 55% of the 666 donors, treating that subset as a discovery cohort. Every discovery cohort repertoire had been produced on one sequencing platform. HLA typing covered class I and class II loci at four-digit resolution. The number of typed donors differed by locus: roughly 629-640 for A, B, C, DRB1 and DQB1; 500 to 550 for DQA1; over 600 for DPA1; and about 450 for DPB1. Roughly five DR-DQ haplotypes were treated as single units for association and clustering because of strong linkage in the cohort. On average, 235,054 unique TCR beta nucleotide sequences were sequenced per donor among fewer than 500 genotyped donors of the cohort, with 15% to 20% of those sequences being non-productive. Overall study outcomes, separate from this receptor: A further reported finding was that TCR beta sequences accurately predicted the HLA-A and HLA-B alleles for most subjects in the first cohort. A cluster of highly shared sequence variants was judged likely to represent a technical artifact of the sequencing pipeline. Only TCR beta chains were sequenced in this cohort, and the absence of alpha or paired-chain data limited detectable features. Broadly in line with IMGT annotations, most TCR beta V segments showed up in productive rearrangements about 87% or about 30% of the time in an earlier analysis of a few hundred of the donors. Strong co-occurrence of HLA alleles, especially DR and DQ, made assigning TCR associations to individual alleles difficult. Linkage disequilibrium might explain the correlated functional status among segregating V segments, but an unknown experimental factor could not be ruled out. In vitro tests confirmed that three of the cytomegalovirus-associated TCR beta chains recognize cytomegalovirus antigens. At a false discovery rate of 0.05, a later analysis linked roughly 17,000 TCR beta sequences to specific HLA alleles. In a later analysis, several top co-occurrence clusters were reported to appear linked to parvovirus B19, influenza, CMV and Epstein-Barr virus. A later genetic analysis reported fewer N-insertions in productive TCRs among donors in an Asian-associated ancestry cluster than the roughly 620-donor mean. Because HLA typing was missing for some donors at each locus, association tests included only the typed subset. For the cohort, immune exposure information was limited to CMV serostatus. A later analysis found that TCR association rates varied across HLA loci, with DRB1 alleles showing the most associated TCRs and HLA-C alleles the fewest. In a later analysis, HLA-associated TCR beta chains were found to be more clonally expanded and to have lower generation probabilities than equally common non-associated chains. The earlier analysis of 450 to 700 of the donors excluded seventeen rarely observed V segments, including chromosome 9 orphons, because counts were too low. V-gene and J-gene trimming of TCR beta chains was associated with a missense DCLRE1C variant in a later genetic analysis, and the association was replicated in an independent cohort. Most TCR sequences were seen in very few donors, while some public TCRs were found in many individuals. Most CMV-associated TCR beta chains appeared to be HLA-restricted in a later analysis, and the HLA associations seemed to be driven largely by CMV exposure. The authors suggested that the approach could potentially be generalized to other disease states and immunological phenotypes. Some IMGT-functional V segments, including TRBV6-2 and TRBV6-3, could not be told apart with the 87-base-pair reads, so those segments were excluded. The classifier was reported to diagnose cytomegalovirus status with high specificity and sensitivity in both the original and validation cohorts. In the study, some 160 TCR beta chains were listed as associated with cytomegalovirus. Roughly uniform sequencing depth across donors was assumed in presence/absence analyses, although this assumption may not hold.

In total, more than 500 healthy bone marrow donors made up the cohort. At the time of sampling, all cohort members were nominally healthy, though unrecorded immune exposures were likely present. The donor was CMV seropositive and belonged to the group of 250 to 350 seropositive cohort members. A peripheral blood sample was collected from each donor, and TCR beta sequencing was performed on peripheral blood mononuclear cells. The Qiagen DNeasy Blood Extraction Kit was used to extract genomic DNA from the blood cell samples. Trimming removed 4 bases from V and 2 bases from J; the gene matches leave 2 bases unexplained. CDR1 and CDR2 were assigned from the germline V gene (reference sequence) as LNHDA and SQIVND. The CDR3 goes from the cysteine to the phenylalanine over 15 residues. This entry keeps only the CDR3 DNA: 45 bases, framed from base 1. Note on this clone: Its antigen is not yet known. Base qualities are not provided; no much larger clone lies one nucleotide away.

The method behind the library was the immunoSEQ multiplex PCR assay. The multiplex PCR relied on a mix of 60 forward primers for TCR Vbeta segments and 13 reverse primers for TCR Jbeta segments. The CDR3 region of rearranged TCR beta genes was amplified from genomic DNA by a multiplex PCR assay. The Illumina HiSeq System was used to sequence the amplified TCR beta libraries as 87-base-pair reads. The authors processed their data as follows. Across the 600 to 700 repertoires, a later analysis counted about 81 million unique TCR beta chains, approximately 12 million of which were shared by at least two donors. To remove PCR and sequencing errors, raw reads were error-corrected and collapsed into unique sequences using a nearest-neighbor algorithm that merged closely related sequences. CDR3 sequences were aligned to IMGT reference sequences to assign V, D and J gene segments. For a sequence to be retained, at least a six-nucleotide match to both a V gene segment and a J gene segment was required. A rearrangement was called productive if the CDR3 had no stop codons and remained in frame with V and J, and every other rearrangement was called non-productive. CDR3 was defined by IMGT convention, running from the second conserved V-encoded cysteine to the conserved J-encoded phenylalanine. In an earlier analysis of around 540 of the donors, sequences lacking an unambiguous match to a single V gene segment were excluded. In an earlier analysis of approximately 550 of the donors, V segments were called functional above 56.7% productive rearrangements and were called segregating when the between-donor standard deviation exceeded 5%. A statistical classification framework was developed to diagnose cytomegalovirus status using the catalog of TCR beta chain sequences. A later analysis assigned V and J genes by comparing TCR nucleotide sequences with IMGT/GENE-DB human TR gene sequences. Using the TCRdist pipeline, a later analysis assigned CDR3 sequences along with most-parsimonious VDJ recombination scenarios. In a later analysis, each TCR beta chain was defined by its CDR3 amino acid sequence together with its V-gene family, and reads without a unique V-gene family were excluded. To address suspected cross-contamination and a sequencing artifact, a later analysis removed approximately 600 highly shared, low-generation-probability nucleotide sequences. In a later analysis, a clonal expansion index was calculated for each public chain from normalized within-repertoire ranks of inferred template counts. In a later analysis, generation probabilities were computed with a VDJ recombination model fitted to out-of-frame rearrangements, and the resulting probabilities were checked against IGoR. In a later analysis, TCR-TCR, TCR-HLA and TCR-CMV co-occurrence was scored with hypergeometric tests, and a repertoire-size bias correction was applied to TCR pairs. In a later analysis, false discovery rates were estimated by permuting HLA or CMV assignments 20 times. In a later analysis, co-occurring TCRs were grouped using DBSCAN, and TCRdist sequence similarity was added for clustering within HLA-allele-positive subsets. Co-occurrence clustering excluded repertoires with fewer than 30,000 or more than 120,000 public chains, plus five with anomalous nucleotide sharing. TCRdb's version of the immuneACCESS table is confined to in-frame rearrangements and falls short of the full clone set. An unresolved V gene accounts for under half of the shortfall where checked; the remainder is of unknown origin. V and J calls and clone size are those listed in that table; D and trimming were worked out from the DNA. The sample has around 100,000 clones on record, approximately 78% of them singletons. Jointly, the top ten make up roughly 20% of the sample.

The sequence was obtained from a man aged 30 to 39 in good health and CMV-seropositive. The sample taken for sequencing was PBMCs. This chain joins TRBV19 to TRBJ1-6, and 7 junctional nucleotides match TRBD1. The CDR3 protein is CASSTTGTYNSPLHF. The DNA is as follows: TGTGCCAGTAGTACGACAGGGACCTATAATTCACCCCTCCACTTT.